The 5 T cell receptor beta chains given below trace back to one sample, sequenced in a study of cytomegalovirus exposure and HLA in healthy donors (dated by TCRdb to about 2017). Libraries were prepared through the immunoSEQ multiplex PCR assay. The multiplex PCR relied on a mix of 60 forward primers for TCR Vbeta segments and 13 reverse primers for TCR Jbeta segments. Not all clones reach the TCRdb copy of this immuneACCESS table, which keeps in-frame sequences only. Checked studies attribute under half of the gap to unresolved V genes and leave the rest unexplained. Per the sample table, the count is roughly 190,000 clones. The ten most abundant clones make up around 6% of the sample. Material: PBMCs. The receptors originated from a man younger than 40 in good health and CMV-seronegative.

This sequence joins TRBV7-9 and TRBJ2-2; 11 bases align to TRBD1. Germline lookup yields CDR1 SEHNR and CDR2 FQNEAQ (reference sequence). Unmatched junction bases numbered 7, after V lost 5 bases and J lost 5 bases. The CDR3 is made up of 16 amino acids. The CDR3 DNA reads TGTGCCAGCAGCGACTCAGGACAGGGGGCAACCGGGGAGCTGTTTTTT. It is translated as CASSDSGQGATGELFF.

The DNA of the CDR3 is TGTGCCAGCAGCTTTACAGAACAAGAGACCCAGTACTTC. Its protein is CASSFTEQETQYF. V gene TRBV11-2 combines with J gene TRBJ2-5; D call uncertain. The CDR3 is made up of 13 amino acids. The V and J ends lost 3 bases and 2 bases respectively, with 7 bases between them. Germline V gives CDR1 SGHAT, CDR2 FQNNGV.

V usage is TRBV28 and J usage is TRBJ2-7; D not resolved. The CDR3 runs 12 residues. V lost 3 bases, J lost 4 bases, and 7 bases lay in between. Germline-derived CDR1 and CDR2 are MDHEN and SYDVKM. CDR3 in amino acids: CASSFSIYEQYF. CDR3 nucleotide sequence: TGTGCCAGCAGTTTTTCTATTTACGAGCAGTACTTC.

The rearrangement joins TRBV5-8 to TRBJ1-4, with TRBD1 matching over 11 bases. Germline V CDR1 and CDR2: SGHTS, YDEGEE. With 0 bases clipped from V and 7 bases from J, the junction kept 2 bases outside the gene matches. This CDR3 is built from 15 residues. DNA for the CDR3: TGTGCCAGCAGCTTGGTGGACAGGGGGCTTGAAAAACTGTTTTTT. It yields the protein CASSLVDRGLEKLFF.

CDR3 in DNA: TGTGCCAGCAGGTTGGACTTTTACAATGAGCAGTTCTTC. Translating gives CASRLDFYNEQFF. The chain joins TRBV6-5 to TRBJ2-1, with D perhaps matching TRBD2 (5 bases). Germline V gene sequence: CDR1 MNHEY, CDR2 SVGAGI. The V end lost 6 bases, the J end lost 4 bases, and 10 bases lay between the germline ends. The CDR3 extends over 13 amino acids.